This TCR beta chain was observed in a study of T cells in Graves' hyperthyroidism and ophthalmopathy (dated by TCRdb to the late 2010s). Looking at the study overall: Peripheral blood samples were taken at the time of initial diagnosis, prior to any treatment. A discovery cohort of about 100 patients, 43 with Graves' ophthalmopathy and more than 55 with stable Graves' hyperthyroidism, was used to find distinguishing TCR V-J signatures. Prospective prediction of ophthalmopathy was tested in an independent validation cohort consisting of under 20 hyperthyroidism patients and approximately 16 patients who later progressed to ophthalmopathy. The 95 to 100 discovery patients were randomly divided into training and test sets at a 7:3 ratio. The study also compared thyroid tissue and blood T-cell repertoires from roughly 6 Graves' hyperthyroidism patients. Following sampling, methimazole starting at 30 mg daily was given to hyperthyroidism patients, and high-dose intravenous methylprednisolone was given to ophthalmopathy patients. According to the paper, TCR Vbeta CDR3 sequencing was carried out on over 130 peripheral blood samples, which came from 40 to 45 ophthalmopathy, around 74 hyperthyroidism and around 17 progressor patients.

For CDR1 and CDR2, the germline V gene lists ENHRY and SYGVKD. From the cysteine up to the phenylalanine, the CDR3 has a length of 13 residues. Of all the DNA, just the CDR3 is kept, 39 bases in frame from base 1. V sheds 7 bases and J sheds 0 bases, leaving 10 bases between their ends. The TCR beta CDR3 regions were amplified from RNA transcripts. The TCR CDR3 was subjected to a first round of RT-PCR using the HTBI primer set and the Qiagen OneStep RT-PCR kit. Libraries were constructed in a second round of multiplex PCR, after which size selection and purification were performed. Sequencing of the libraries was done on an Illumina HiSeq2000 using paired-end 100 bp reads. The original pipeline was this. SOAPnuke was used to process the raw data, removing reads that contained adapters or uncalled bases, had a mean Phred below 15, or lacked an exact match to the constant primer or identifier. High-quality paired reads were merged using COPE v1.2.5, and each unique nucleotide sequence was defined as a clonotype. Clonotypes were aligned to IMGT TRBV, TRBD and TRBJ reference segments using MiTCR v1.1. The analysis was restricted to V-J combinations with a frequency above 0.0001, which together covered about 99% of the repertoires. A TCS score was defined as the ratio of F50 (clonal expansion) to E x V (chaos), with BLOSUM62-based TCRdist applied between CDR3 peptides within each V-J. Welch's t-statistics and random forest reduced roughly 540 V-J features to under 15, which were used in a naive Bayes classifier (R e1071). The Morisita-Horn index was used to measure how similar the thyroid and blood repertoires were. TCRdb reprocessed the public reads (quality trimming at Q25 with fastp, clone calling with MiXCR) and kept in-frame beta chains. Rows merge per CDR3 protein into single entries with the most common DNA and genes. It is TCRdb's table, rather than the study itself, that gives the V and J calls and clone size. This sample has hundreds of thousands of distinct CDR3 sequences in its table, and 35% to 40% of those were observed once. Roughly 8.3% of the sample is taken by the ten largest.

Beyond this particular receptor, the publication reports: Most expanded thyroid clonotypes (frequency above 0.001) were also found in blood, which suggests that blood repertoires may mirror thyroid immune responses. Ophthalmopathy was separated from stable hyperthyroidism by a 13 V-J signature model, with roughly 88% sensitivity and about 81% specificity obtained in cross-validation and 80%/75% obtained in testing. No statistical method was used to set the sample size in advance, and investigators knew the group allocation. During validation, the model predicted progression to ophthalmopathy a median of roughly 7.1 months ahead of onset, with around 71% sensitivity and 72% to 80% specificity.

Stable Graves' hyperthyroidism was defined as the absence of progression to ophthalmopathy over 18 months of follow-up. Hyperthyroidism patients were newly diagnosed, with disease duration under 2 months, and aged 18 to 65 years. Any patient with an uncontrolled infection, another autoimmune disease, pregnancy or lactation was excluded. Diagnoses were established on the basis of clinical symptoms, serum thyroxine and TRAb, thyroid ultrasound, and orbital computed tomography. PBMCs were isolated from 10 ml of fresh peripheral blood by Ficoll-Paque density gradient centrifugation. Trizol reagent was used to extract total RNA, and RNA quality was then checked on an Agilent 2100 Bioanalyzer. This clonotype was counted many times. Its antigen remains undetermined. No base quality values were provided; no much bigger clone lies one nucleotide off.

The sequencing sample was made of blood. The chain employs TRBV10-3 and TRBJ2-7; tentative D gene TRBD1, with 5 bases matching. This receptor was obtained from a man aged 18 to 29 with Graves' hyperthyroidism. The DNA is TGTGCCATCACCCAGGGCAGCTCCTACGAGCAGTACTTC. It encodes CAITQGSSYEQYF.